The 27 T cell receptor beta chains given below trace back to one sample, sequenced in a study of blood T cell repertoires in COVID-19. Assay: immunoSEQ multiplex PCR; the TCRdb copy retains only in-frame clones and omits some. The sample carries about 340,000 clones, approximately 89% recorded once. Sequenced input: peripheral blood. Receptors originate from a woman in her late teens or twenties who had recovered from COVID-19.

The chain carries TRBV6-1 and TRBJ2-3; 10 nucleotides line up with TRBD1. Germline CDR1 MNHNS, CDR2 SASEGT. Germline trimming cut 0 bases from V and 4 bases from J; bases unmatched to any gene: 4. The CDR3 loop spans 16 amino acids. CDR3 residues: CASSEAQGTGADTQYF. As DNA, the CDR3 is TGTGCCAGCAGTGAAGCGCAAGGGACAGGGGCAGATACGCAGTATTTT.

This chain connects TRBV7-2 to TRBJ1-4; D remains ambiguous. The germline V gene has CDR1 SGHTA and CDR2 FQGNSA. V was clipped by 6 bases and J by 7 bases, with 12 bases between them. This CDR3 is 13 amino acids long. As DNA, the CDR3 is TGTGCCAGCAGAGCCGGGGTTTCTGAAAAACTGTTTTTT. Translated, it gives CASRAGVSEKLFF.

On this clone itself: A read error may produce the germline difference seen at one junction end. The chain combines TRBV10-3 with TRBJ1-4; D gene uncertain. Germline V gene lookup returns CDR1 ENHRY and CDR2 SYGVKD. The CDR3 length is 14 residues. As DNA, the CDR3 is TGTGCCACCAGTTTAAACAGAGCTAATGAAAAACTGTTTTTT. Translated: CATSLNRANEKLFF.

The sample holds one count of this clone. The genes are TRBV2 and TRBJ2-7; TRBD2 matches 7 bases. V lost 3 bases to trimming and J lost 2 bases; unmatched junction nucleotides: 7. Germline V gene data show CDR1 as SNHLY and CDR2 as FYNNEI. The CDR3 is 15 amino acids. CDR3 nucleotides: TGTGCCAGCAGTGAGGGAGGGCGGGGAACCTACGAGCAGTACGTC. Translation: CASSEGGRGTYEQYV.

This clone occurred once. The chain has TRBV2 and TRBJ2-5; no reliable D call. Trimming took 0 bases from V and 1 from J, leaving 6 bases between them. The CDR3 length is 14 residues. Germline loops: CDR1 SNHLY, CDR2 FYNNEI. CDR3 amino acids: CASSEARLQETQYF. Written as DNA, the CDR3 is TGTGCCAGCAGTGAAGCGCGTCTCCAAGAGACCCAGTACTTC.

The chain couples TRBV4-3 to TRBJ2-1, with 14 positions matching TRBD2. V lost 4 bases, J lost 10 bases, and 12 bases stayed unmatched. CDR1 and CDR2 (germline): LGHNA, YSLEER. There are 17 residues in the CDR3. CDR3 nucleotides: TGCGCCAGCAGCCGTCGACCGGGACTAGCGGGAGAAGACGAGCAGTTCTTC. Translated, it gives CASSRRPGLAGEDEQFF.

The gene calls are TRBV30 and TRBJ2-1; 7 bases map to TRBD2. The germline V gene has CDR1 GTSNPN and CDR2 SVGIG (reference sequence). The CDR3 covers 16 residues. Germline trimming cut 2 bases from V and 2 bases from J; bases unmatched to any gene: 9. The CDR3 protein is CAWSTPLAETYNEQFF. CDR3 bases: TGTGCCTGGAGTACACCTCTAGCGGAGACCTACAATGAGCAGTTCTTC.

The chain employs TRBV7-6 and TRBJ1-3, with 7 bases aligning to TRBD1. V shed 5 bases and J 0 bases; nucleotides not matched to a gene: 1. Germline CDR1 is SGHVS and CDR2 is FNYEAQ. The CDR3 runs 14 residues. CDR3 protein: CASSRDSSGNTIYF. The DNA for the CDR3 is TGTGCCAGCAGCCGGGACAGCTCTGGAAACACCATATATTTT.

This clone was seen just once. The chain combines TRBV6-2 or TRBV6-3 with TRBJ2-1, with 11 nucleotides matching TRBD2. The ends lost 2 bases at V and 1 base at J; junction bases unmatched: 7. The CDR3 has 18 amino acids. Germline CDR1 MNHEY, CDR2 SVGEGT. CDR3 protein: CASSYIVASGRSYNEQFF. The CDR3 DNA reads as TGTGCCAGCAGTTACATTGTGGCTAGCGGGAGGTCCTACAATGAGCAGTTCTTC.

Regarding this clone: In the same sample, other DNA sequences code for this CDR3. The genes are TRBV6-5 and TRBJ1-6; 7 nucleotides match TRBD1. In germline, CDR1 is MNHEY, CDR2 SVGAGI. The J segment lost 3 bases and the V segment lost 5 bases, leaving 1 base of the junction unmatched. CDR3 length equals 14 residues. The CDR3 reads CASSRTGYNSPLHF. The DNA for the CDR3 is TGTGCCAGCAGTCGGACAGGCTATAATTCACCCCTCCACTTT.

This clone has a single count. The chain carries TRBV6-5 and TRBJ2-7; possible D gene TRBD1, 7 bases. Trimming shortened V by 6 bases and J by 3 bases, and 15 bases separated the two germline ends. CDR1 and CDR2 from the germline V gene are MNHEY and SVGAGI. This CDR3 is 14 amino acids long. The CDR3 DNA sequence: TGTGCCAGCAGCCCCGGGGGACAGTTCTACGAGCAGTACGTC. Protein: CASSPGGQFYEQYV.

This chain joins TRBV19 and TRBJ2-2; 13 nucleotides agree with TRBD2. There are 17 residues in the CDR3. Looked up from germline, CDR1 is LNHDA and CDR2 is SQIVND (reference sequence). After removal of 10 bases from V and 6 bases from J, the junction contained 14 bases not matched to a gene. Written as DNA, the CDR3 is TGTGCCACCGGGACTAGCGGGACCCTCCTGATTGCCGGGGAGCTGTTTTTT. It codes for CATGTSGTLLIAGELFF.

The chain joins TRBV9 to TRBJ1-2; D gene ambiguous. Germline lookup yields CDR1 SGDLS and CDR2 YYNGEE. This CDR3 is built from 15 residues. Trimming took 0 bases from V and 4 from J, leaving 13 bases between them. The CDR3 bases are TGTGCCAGCAGCGTAGAGGAGGGAATGGGCTATGGCTACACCTTC. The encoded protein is CASSVEEGMGYGYTF.

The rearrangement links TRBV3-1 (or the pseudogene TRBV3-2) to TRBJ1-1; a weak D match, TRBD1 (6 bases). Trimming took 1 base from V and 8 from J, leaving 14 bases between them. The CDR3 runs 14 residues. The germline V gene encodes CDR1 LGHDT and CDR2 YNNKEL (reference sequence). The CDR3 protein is CASSQARGRGEAFF. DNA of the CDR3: TGTGCCAGCAGCCAAGCTAGGGGGAGAGGAGAAGCTTTCTTT.

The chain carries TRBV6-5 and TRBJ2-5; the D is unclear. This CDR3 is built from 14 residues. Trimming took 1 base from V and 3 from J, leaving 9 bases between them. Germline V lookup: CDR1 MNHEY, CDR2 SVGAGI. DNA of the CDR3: TGTGCCAGCAGTTACTTCGGCGGAAAAGAGACCCAGTACTTC. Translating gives CASSYFGGKETQYF.

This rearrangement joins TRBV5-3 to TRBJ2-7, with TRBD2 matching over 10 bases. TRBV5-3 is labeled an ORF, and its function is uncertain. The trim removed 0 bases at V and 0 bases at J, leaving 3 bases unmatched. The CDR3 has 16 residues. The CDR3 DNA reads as TGTGCCAGAAGCTTGGGTCAGCGGGAGGGCTCCTACGAGCAGTACGTC. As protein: CARSLGQREGSYEQYV.

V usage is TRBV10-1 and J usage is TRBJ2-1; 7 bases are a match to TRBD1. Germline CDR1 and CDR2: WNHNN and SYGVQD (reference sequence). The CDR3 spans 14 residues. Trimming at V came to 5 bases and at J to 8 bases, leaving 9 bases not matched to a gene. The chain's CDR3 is CASSPTGFSYEQFF. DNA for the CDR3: TGCGCCAGCAGTCCGACAGGGTTTTCGTATGAGCAGTTCTTC.

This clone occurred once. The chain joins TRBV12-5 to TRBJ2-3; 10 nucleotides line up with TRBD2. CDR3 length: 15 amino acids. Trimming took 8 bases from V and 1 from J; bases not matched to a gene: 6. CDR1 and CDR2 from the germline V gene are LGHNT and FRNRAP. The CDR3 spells CASQASGSGTDTQYF. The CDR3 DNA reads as TGTGCTAGTCAGGCTAGCGGGAGTGGCACAGATACGCAGTATTTT.

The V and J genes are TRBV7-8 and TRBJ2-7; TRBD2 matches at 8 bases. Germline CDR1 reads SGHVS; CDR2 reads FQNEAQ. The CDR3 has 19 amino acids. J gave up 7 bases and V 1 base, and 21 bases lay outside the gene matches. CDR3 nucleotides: TGTGCCAGCAGCTTAGGGTCGGGGCTAGCGGGCGGAAGATTGCGTGAGCAGTACGTC. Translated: CASSLGSGLAGGRLREQYV.

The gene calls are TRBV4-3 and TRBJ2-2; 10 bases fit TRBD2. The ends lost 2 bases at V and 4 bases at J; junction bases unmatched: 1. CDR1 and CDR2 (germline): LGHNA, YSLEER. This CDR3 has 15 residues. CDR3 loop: CASSQLAGATGELFF. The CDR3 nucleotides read TGCGCCAGCAGCCAACTAGCGGGGGCCACCGGGGAGCTGTTTTTT.

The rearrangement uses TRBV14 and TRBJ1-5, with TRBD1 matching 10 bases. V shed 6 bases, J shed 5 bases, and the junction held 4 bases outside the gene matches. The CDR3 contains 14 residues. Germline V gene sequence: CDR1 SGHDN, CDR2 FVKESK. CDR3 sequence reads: CASRRTGGDQPQHF. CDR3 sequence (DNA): TGTGCCAGCAGGAGGACAGGGGGAGATCAGCCCCAGCATTTT. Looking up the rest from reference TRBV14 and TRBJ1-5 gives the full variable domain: EAGVTQFPSHSVIEKGQTVTLRCDPISGHDNLYWYRRVMGKEIKFLLHFVKESKQDESGMPNNRFLAERTGGTYSTLKVQPAELEDSGVYFCASRRTGGDQPQHFGDGTRLSIL.

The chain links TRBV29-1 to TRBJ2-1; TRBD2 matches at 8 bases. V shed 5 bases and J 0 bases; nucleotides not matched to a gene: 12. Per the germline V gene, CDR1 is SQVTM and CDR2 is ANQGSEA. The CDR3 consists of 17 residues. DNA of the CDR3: TGCAGCGTTAGGGCCGGGAGGGGTGACCTCTCCTACAATGAGCAGTTCTTC. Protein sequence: CSVRAGRGDLSYNEQFF.

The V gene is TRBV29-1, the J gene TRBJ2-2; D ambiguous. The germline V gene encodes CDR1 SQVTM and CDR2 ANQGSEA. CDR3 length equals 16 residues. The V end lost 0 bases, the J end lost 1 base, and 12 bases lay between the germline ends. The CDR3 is CSVEDVETKNTGELFF. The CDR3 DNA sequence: TGCAGCGTTGAAGATGTTGAGACAAAGAACACCGGGGAGCTGTTTTTT.

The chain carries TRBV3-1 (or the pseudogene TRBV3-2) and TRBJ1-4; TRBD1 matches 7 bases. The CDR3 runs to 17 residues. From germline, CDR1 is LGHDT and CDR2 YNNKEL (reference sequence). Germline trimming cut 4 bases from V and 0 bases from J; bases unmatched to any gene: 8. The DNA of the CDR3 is TGTGCCAGCAGCCCTCTGACAGGGTACGCAACTAATGAAAAACTGTTTTTT. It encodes CASSPLTGYATNEKLFF.

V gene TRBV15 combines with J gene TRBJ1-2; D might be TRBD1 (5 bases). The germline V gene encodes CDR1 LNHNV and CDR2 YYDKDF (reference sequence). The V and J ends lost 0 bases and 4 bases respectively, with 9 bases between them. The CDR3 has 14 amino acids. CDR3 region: CATSRETVFYGYTF. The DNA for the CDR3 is TGTGCCACCAGCAGAGAGACAGTTTTCTATGGCTACACCTTC. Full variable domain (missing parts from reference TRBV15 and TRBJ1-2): DAMVIQNPRYQVTQFGKPVTLSCSQTLNHNVMYWYQQKSSQAPKLLFHYYDKDFNNEADTPDNFQSRRPNTSFCFLDIRSPGLGDTAMYLCATSRETVFYGYTFGSGTRLTVV.

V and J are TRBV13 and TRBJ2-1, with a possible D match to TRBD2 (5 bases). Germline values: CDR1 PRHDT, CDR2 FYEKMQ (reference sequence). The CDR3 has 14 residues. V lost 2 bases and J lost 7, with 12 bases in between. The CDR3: CASSLRVRRNEQFF. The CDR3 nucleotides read TGTGCCAGCAGCTTAAGAGTCAGGAGGAATGAGCAGTTCTTC.

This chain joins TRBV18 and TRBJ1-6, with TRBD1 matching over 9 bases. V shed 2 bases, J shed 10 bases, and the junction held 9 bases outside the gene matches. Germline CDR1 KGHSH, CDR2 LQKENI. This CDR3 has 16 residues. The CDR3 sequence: CASSPIARQGESPLHF. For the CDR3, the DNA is TGTGCCAGCTCACCAATTGCACGACAGGGGGAATCACCCCTCCACTTT.